What follows are 6 T cell receptor beta chains derived from one specimen sequenced in a study of T cells in Graves' hyperthyroidism and ophthalmopathy. Amplified regions were TCR beta CDR3 sequences from RNA transcripts. A set of HTBI primers served as the primers for a first-round RT-PCR of the TCR CDR3. Each CDR3 protein gets one entry after TCRdb re-called the multiplex PCR reads with MiXCR. Of 450,000 to 700,000 distinct CDR3 sequences listed, just over 45% are singletons. Sequencing was done on a sample of peripheral blood or thyroid tissue (not recorded which). The receptor source for this set is a woman younger than 30 with Graves' hyperthyroidism.

This clonotype came up many times. This chain joins TRBV7-9 and TRBJ2-5, with 13 bases matching TRBD2. The CDR3 contains 15 residues. Germline V gene data show CDR1 as SEHNR and CDR2 as FQNEAQ (reference sequence). Unmatched junction bases numbered 13, after V lost 6 bases and J lost 12 bases. The CDR3 DNA reads TGTGCCAGCAGGAAGGGGGGACTAGCGGGATCTACAGAGTACTTC. This codes for CASRKGGLAGSTEYF.

This clonotype was counted a few times. This may be a read error, as it is one base from a much larger clone. The chain carries TRBV7-9 and TRBJ1-3, with a weak D call TRBD1 (5 bases). The V gene lost 5 bases and the J gene lost 3 bases, with 11 bases spanning the gap. The CDR3 length is 14 residues. Germline CDR1 is SEHNR and CDR2 is FQNEAQ (reference sequence). Here the CDR3 reads CASSLGGGGNTIYF. The CDR3 nucleotides are TGTGCCAGCAGCCTTGGGGGTGGTGGAAACACCATATATTTT.

This clonotype was seen at least ten times. J is TRBJ1-2 and V is TRBV11-2; D perhaps matches TRBD1 (6 bases). Deletions cut 4 bases from V and 2 bases from J, with 11 bases between. Germline V gene data show CDR1 as SGHAT and CDR2 as FQNNGV. This CDR3 has 14 residues. CDR3 coding DNA: TGTGCCAGCAGCTCGGGACAAACGAACTATGGCTACACCTTC. Protein: CASSSGQTNYGYTF.

The rearrangement joins TRBV7-6 to TRBJ2-1; D call uncertain. Trimming shortened V by 4 bases and J by 6 bases, and 13 bases separated the two germline ends. The CDR3 extends over 14 amino acids. Germline V gives CDR1 SGHVS, CDR2 FNYEAQ. CDR3 bases: TGTGCCAGCAGCTCGCGGAGAGATAGCAATGAGCAGTTCTTC. Its protein product is CASSSRRDSNEQFF.

The chain employs TRBV7-2 and TRBJ1-5; maybe TRBD1 (5 bases). This CDR3 has 15 residues. V was shortened by 2 bases and J by 2 bases, with 10 bases between the two germline ends. Germline CDR1 reads SGHTA; CDR2 reads FQGNSA. The DNA for the CDR3 is TGTGCCAGCAGCTTATTGTCGGGGCGCAATCAGCCCCAGCATTTT. It is translated as CASSLLSGRNQPQHF.

The chain recombines TRBV29-1 with TRBJ1-5; D remains ambiguous. V lost 8 bases and J lost 3, with 8 bases in between. The CDR3 covers 11 residues. Germline V gene data show CDR1 as SQVTM and CDR2 as ANQGSEA. In DNA, the CDR3 is TGCAGCTTCGGGTCCAATCAGCCCCAGCATTTT. It translates to CSFGSNQPQHF.